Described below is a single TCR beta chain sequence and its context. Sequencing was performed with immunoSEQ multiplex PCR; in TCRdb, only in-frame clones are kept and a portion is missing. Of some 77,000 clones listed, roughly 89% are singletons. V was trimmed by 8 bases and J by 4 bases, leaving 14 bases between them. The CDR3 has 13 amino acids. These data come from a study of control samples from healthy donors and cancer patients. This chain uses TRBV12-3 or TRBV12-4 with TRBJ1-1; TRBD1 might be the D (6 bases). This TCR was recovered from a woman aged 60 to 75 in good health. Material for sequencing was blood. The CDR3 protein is CASRNRVFTEAFF. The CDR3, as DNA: TGTGCCAGCCGAAACAGGGTTTTCACTGAAGCTTTCTTT.